This TCR beta chain stems from a study of cytomegalovirus exposure and HLA in healthy donors. Findings and limits, study-wide: There was a cluster of highly shared sequence variants that was likely a sequencing artifact.

The CDR3 has 15 amino acids. V trimming: 5 bases; J trimming: 4 bases; junction bases outside the gene matches: 7. Looked up from germline, CDR1 is ENHRY and CDR2 is SYGVKD. The PCR had 60 Vbeta and 13 Jbeta primers. Only in-frame clones appear in the TCRdb table, and some are missing; sequencing was by immunoSEQ multiplex PCR. The sample records under 200,000 clones, around 85% being singletons. In regard to this clone: Antigen: not known.

This clonotype originated in a human donor in good health. V gene TRBV10-3 combines with J gene TRBJ2-1; 8 nucleotides match TRBD2. Sequenced sample: PBMCs. Written as DNA, the CDR3 is TGTGCCATCAGTTCGGGAGGGGAAAAATACAATGAGCAGTTCTTC. It codes for CAISSGGEKYNEQFF.